What follows are 32 T cell receptor beta chains derived from one specimen sequenced in a study of prognosis after radiotherapy for stage I lung cancer. From genomic DNA, two-round multiplex PCR was used to amplify TCR beta CDR3. Specific primers for each TRBV and TRBJ gene were what first-round PCR used. One entry per CDR3 protein, called by TCRdb with MiXCR from the multiplex PCR reads. Altogether approximately 18,000 distinct CDR3 sequences are present, 17% being singletons, with the ten largest covering 35% to 45%. Sequenced material: PBMCs, taken before or after stereotactic body radiation therapy (not recorded which). The receptors here all came from a donor over 45 with non-small cell lung cancer.

This clonotype is termed medium-sized. V usage is TRBV13 and J usage is TRBJ1-6; TRBD1 matches 10 bases. The CDR3 runs to 15 residues. The V segment lost 10 bases and the J segment 6 bases; nucleotides outside the gene matches: 9. Germline CDR1 PRHDT, CDR2 FYEKMQ (reference sequence). CDR3 amino acids: CATLNRDRGNSPLHF. In DNA form, the CDR3 reads TGTGCCACGTTAAACCGGGACAGGGGTAATTCACCCCTCCACTTT.

For this clonotype: Sequence at one end of the junction differs from germline and may be a read error. The chain couples TRBV18 to TRBJ1-2, with D perhaps matching TRBD1 (5 bases). Looked up from germline, CDR1 is KGHSH and CDR2 is LQKENI. CDR3 length: 16 amino acids. The DNA for the CDR3 is TGTGCCAGCTCAAACTACCGGGACGGAGGACTCTATGTCTACACCTTC. This codes for CASSNYRDGGLYVYTF.

This clonotype has ten or more counts. The chain carries TRBV7-7 and TRBJ2-4; 9 bases fit TRBD1. The J segment lost 7 bases and the V segment lost 4 bases, leaving 2 bases of the junction unmatched. Germline CDR1 reads SSHAT; CDR2 reads FNYEAQ (reference sequence). The CDR3 has 13 amino acids. The chain's CDR3 is CASSSGTGNIQYF. CDR3 nucleotide sequence: TGTGCCAGCAGCTCCGGGACAGGGAACATTCAGTACTTC. Full variable domain (remainder filled in from reference TRBV7-7 and TRBJ2-4): GAGVSQSPRYKVTKRGQDVTLRCDPISSHATLYWYQQALGQGPEFLTYFNYEAQPDKSGLPSDRFSAERPEGSISTLTIQRTEQRDSAMYRCASSSGTGNIQYFGAGTRLSVL.

The sample holds many counts of this clonotype. The genes are TRBV20-1 and TRBJ1-3; possibly TRBD1 for D (5 bases). Trimming shortened V by 0 bases and J by 2 bases, and 8 bases separated the two germline ends. This CDR3 is 14 amino acids long. CDR1 is DFQATT, CDR2 SNEGSKA, per germline (reference sequence). This CDR3 reads CSARDMGPGNTIYF. CDR3 in DNA: TGCAGTGCTAGAGATATGGGGCCTGGAAACACCATATATTTT.

This clonotype was seen ten or more times. The chain is built from TRBV7-2 and TRBJ2-2, with D possibly matching TRBD2 (6 bases). The length of the CDR3 is 15 residues. CDR1 and CDR2 from the germline V gene are SGHTA and FQGNSA. The V and J ends lost 5 bases and 0 bases respectively, with 10 bases between them. The CDR3 is CASSAGGPNTGELFF. The CDR3, as DNA: TGTGCCAGCAGCGCCGGGGGACCGAACACCGGGGAGCTGTTTTTT.

The sample holds many counts of this clonotype. The V gene is TRBV19, the J gene TRBJ2-7; TRBD1 is a possible D gene (5 bases). The CDR3 loop spans 14 amino acids. CDR1 is LNHDA and CDR2 is SQIVND in the germline V gene (reference sequence). V lost 5 bases and J lost 2, with 13 bases in between. In DNA form, the CDR3 reads TGTGCCAGTAGTCAGGCGAGACAGACCTACGAGCAGTACTTC. This codes for CASSQARQTYEQYF.

The chain's CDR3 is CASSYAGNNSPLHF. The CDR3, as DNA: TGTGCCAGCAGTTATGCAGGGAATAATTCACCCCTCCACTTT. The chain recombines TRBV6-5 with TRBJ1-6; D perhaps matches TRBD1 (5 bases). Germline lookup yields CDR1 MNHEY and CDR2 SVGAGI. This CDR3 has 14 residues. Trimming cost V 3 bases and J 5 bases, with 8 bases left between them.

This clonotype was seen at least ten times. This chain joins TRBV19 and TRBJ2-7, with 7 bases that match TRBD2. Germline lookup yields CDR1 LNHDA and CDR2 SQIVND (reference sequence). Trimming at V came to 5 bases and at J to 3 bases, leaving 4 bases not matched to a gene. CDR3 size: 13 residues. CDR3 DNA sequence: TGTGCCAGTAGTTACCCTAGCGGCTACGAGCAGTACTTC. Protein product: CASSYPSGYEQYF.

In this sample, this clonotype turned up many times. The chain employs TRBV4-1 and TRBJ2-5; the D is unclear. This CDR3 spans 16 amino acids. V shed 1 base and J shed 0 bases, with 12 bases lying between them. CDR1 and CDR2 from the germline V gene are MGHRA and YSYEKL. This CDR3 reads CASSQGPGKYQETQYF. As DNA, the CDR3 is TGCGCCAGCAGCCAAGGACCAGGAAAGTACCAAGAGACCCAGTACTTC.

Many counts were recorded for this clonotype. The V and J genes are TRBV10-3 and TRBJ2-3; 8 positions match TRBD2. Per the germline V gene, CDR1 is ENHRY and CDR2 is SYGVKD. The CDR3 sequence is 14 residues long. J was trimmed by 3 bases and V by 4 bases; bases with no gene match: 3. DNA for the CDR3: TGTGCCATCAGTGCCGGGGGGGCTACAGATACGCAGTATTTT. Translated: CAISAGGATDTQYF.

To note about this clonotype: A far larger clone is a single base away, which makes a read error likely. The chain joins TRBV6-9 to TRBJ2-5; 8 bases fit TRBD1. Germline lookup yields CDR1 MNHGY and CDR2 SVAAGI. This CDR3 is built from 15 residues. The chain's CDR3 is CASGYQDRVGETQYF. As DNA, the CDR3 is TGTGCCAGCGGTTATCAGGACAGGGTAGGAGAGACCCAGTACTTC.

V usage is TRBV6-2 or TRBV6-3 and J usage is TRBJ2-5; TRBD2 matches at 13 bases. Germline V lookup: CDR1 MNHEY, CDR2 SVGEGT. The CDR3 runs 17 residues. V shed 1 base and J 5 bases; nucleotides not matched to a gene: 7. The CDR3 region has the DNA TGTGCCAGCAGTTACTTTGAGACTAGCGGGGGGTGGGAGACCCAGTACTTC. Amino acid sequence: CASSYFETSGGWETQYF.

This clonotype was detected many times. V and J are TRBV7-8 and TRBJ2-7; the D call may be TRBD1 or TRBD2 (5 bases each). V was shortened by 4 bases and J by 6 bases, with 13 bases between the two germline ends. The CDR3 totals 13 residues. Germline V gene data show CDR1 as SGHVS and CDR2 as FQNEAQ. The CDR3: CASSWGSGPEQYF. The CDR3 bases are TGTGCCAGCAGCTGGGGGAGCGGCCCCGAGCAGTACTTC.

Of note for this clonotype: An end of the junction differs from the germline gene, which may be a read error. This sequence joins TRBV24-1 and TRBJ2-2, with unresolved D. This CDR3 spans 13 amino acids. Germline V lookup: CDR1 KGHDR, CDR2 SFDVKD. CDR3 sequence (DNA): TGTACCACCAGTGATTCTGACACCGGTGAGCTGTTTTTT. Translated, it gives CTTSDSDTGELFF.

The table lists this clonotype with many counts. The chain carries TRBV19 and TRBJ1-3, with 7 bases matching TRBD1. With V trimmed by 5 bases and J by 6 bases, 10 bases remained unmatched. In germline, CDR1 is LNHDA, CDR2 SQIVND (reference sequence). This CDR3 has 15 amino acids. The CDR3 DNA follows: TGTGCCAGTAGTCCACGACAGGGAGACTTAAACACCATATATTTT. This encodes CASSPRQGDLNTIYF. Full variable domain (outside the CDR3, taken from reference TRBV19 and TRBJ1-3): DGGITQSPKYLFRKEGQNVTLSCEQNLNHDAMYWYRQDPGQGLRLIYYSQIVNDFQKGDIAEGYSVSREKKESFPLTVTSAQKNPTAFYLCASSPRQGDLNTIYFGEGSWLTVV.

This clonotype came up many times. V and J are TRBV5-1 and TRBJ2-3, with D perhaps matching TRBD2 (6 bases). V was trimmed by 5 bases and J by 3 bases, leaving 10 bases between them. CDR1 and CDR2 (germline): SGHRS, YFSETQ. This CDR3 has 13 residues. The CDR3 reads CASSVGGTDTQYF. The CDR3 DNA reads TGCGCCAGCAGTGTGGGGGGTACAGATACGCAGTATTTT. The whole variable domain, remainder taken from reference TRBV5-1 and TRBJ2-3, is KAGVTQTPRYLIKTRGQQVTLSCSPISGHRSVSWYQQTPGQGLQFLFEYFSETQRNKGNFPGRFSGRQFSNSRSEMNVSTLELGDSALYLCASSVGGTDTQYFGPGTRLTVL.

The chain links TRBV6-2 or TRBV6-3 to TRBJ2-1; TRBD2 agrees at 15 bases. There are 19 residues in the CDR3. The germline V gene has CDR1 MNHEY and CDR2 SVGEGT. V lost 5 bases to trimming and J lost 10 bases; unmatched junction nucleotides: 18. This CDR3 reads CASSHSPGTSGGSPAEQFF. As DNA, the CDR3 is TGTGCCAGCAGTCACAGTCCCGGGACTAGCGGGGGGTCTCCGGCCGAGCAGTTCTTC.

This clonotype is termed medium-sized. This chain links TRBV7-3 with TRBJ2-1; D is unresolved. CDR3 size: 13 residues. Trimming took 1 base from V and 1 from J, leaving 2 bases between them. The germline CDR1 and CDR2 sequences are SGHTA and FQGTGA. CDR3 in amino acids: CASSLSSYNEQFF. CDR3 DNA sequence: TGTGCCAGCAGCTTAAGTTCCTACAATGAGCAGTTCTTC.

This clonotype has ten or more counts. V usage is TRBV5-4 and J usage is TRBJ2-1; D remains unclear. The V and J ends lost 1 base and 3 bases respectively, with 2 bases between them. The CDR3 is made up of 12 amino acids. CDR1 SGHNT and CDR2 YYREEE come from the germline V gene (reference sequence). The CDR3: CASSLFYNEQFF. The CDR3 DNA reads as TGTGCCAGCAGCTTGTTCTACAATGAGCAGTTCTTC. The whole variable domain, filled in from reference TRBV5-4 and TRBJ2-1, reads ETGVTQSPTHLIKTRGQQVTLRCSSQSGHNTVSWYQQALGQGPQFIFQYYREEENGRGNFPPRFSGLQFPNYSSELNVNALELDDSALYLCASSLFYNEQFFGPGTRLTVL.

In its sample, this clonotype was seen many times. The gene calls are TRBV5-1 and TRBJ2-5; 7 bases are a match to TRBD1. Per the germline V gene, CDR1 is SGHRS and CDR2 is YFSETQ. V shed 3 bases and J 3 bases; nucleotides not matched to a gene: 5. The CDR3 extends over 14 amino acids. Here the CDR3 DNA reads TGCGCCAGCAGCTCCCCGACAGGGAAAGAGACCCAGTACTTC. Protein: CASSSPTGKETQYF. Variable domain in full (rest from reference TRBV5-1 and TRBJ2-5): KAGVTQTPRYLIKTRGQQVTLSCSPISGHRSVSWYQQTPGQGLQFLFEYFSETQRNKGNFPGRFSGRQFSNSRSEMNVSTLELGDSALYLCASSSPTGKETQYFGPGTRLLVL.

This clonotype has a count of ten or more. The rearrangement links TRBV27 to TRBJ2-5; D might be TRBD1 (6 bases). Germline-derived CDR1 and CDR2 are MNHEY and SMNVEV (reference sequence). This CDR3 has 15 amino acids. Trimming shortened V by 5 bases and J by 3 bases, and 16 bases separated the two germline ends. CDR3 in amino acids: CASSPLGTFEETQYF. CDR3 bases: TGTGCCAGCAGTCCACTCGGGACATTTGAAGAGACCCAGTACTTC.

This clonotype was counted at least ten times. The V gene is TRBV13, the J gene TRBJ2-7, with 9 bases fitting TRBD1. J gave up 5 bases and V 0 bases, and 5 bases lay outside the gene matches. The V gene's germline CDR1 is PRHDT and CDR2 FYEKMQ (reference sequence). The length of the CDR3 is 15 residues. CDR3 amino acids: CASSLGGQGPNEQYF. CDR3 nucleotides: TGTGCCAGCAGCTTAGGGGGACAGGGTCCCAACGAGCAGTACTTC. Together with reference TRBV13 and TRBJ2-7, the CDR3 gives the full variable domain: AAGVIQSPRHLIKEKRETATLKCYPIPRHDTVYWYQQGPGQDPQFLISFYEKMQSDKGSIPDRFSAQQFSDYHSELNMSSLELGDSALYFCASSLGGQGPNEQYFGPGTRLTVT.

V usage is TRBV7-9 and J usage is TRBJ2-3; D ambiguous. Germline loops: CDR1 SEHNR, CDR2 FQNEAQ (reference sequence). Trimming took off 10 bases at V and 4 bases at J, with 21 bases between the two ends. The CDR3 length is 15 residues. The CDR3 DNA sequence: TGTGCCATTAGCTTAGGCCCCATACTTTCAGATACGCAGTATTTT. Its translation: CAISLGPILSDTQYF. The variable domain in full, with the rest retrieved from reference TRBV7-9 and TRBJ2-3, is DTGVSQNPRHKITKRGQNVTFRCDPISEHNRLYWYRQTLGQGPEFLTYFQNEAQLEKSRLLSDRFSAERPKGSFSTLEIQRTEQGDSAMYLCAISLGPILSDTQYFGPGTRLTVL.

There are many counts of this clonotype. The rearrangement uses TRBV19 and TRBJ1-1, with 8 bases lining up with TRBD1. J was trimmed by 3 bases and V by 5 bases; bases with no gene match: 11. The CDR3 is 16 residues long. CDR1 is LNHDA, CDR2 SQIVND, per germline (reference sequence). CDR3 residues: CASSPRQGNRDTEAFF. CDR3 in DNA: TGTGCCAGTAGTCCTCGACAGGGGAATCGGGACACTGAAGCTTTCTTT. The whole variable domain, remainder taken from reference TRBV19 and TRBJ1-1, is DGGITQSPKYLFRKEGQNVTLSCEQNLNHDAMYWYRQDPGQGLRLIYYSQIVNDFQKGDIAEGYSVSREKKESFPLTVTSAQKNPTAFYLCASSPRQGNRDTEAFFGQGTRLTVV.

This clonotype occurred many times. The rearrangement joins TRBV7-6 to TRBJ1-3; 9 bases line up with TRBD1. V was clipped by 4 bases and J by 9 bases; unmatched bases: 7. Germline CDR1 SGHVS, CDR2 FNYEAQ. CDR3 size: 14 residues. The CDR3 coding sequence is TGTGCCAGCAGCTCCCCGGGACAGGGTGGCACCATATATTTT. It specifies CASSSPGQGGTIYF. The whole variable domain, remainder taken from reference TRBV7-6 and TRBJ1-3, is GAGVSQSPRYKVTKRGQDVALRCDPISGHVSLYWYRQALGQGPEFLTYFNYEAQQDKSGLPNDRFSAERPEGSISTLTIQRTEQRDSAMYRCASSSPGQGGTIYFGEGSWLTVV.

A note on this clonotype: A much larger clone lies one base from this, so it may be a read error. As the CDR3 is not closed by the conserved phenylalanine or tryptophan, this likely results from a read error. The V and J genes are TRBV7-8 and TRBJ2-5; 8 bases fit TRBD1. The germline gives CDR1 SGHVS, CDR2 FQNEAQ. V trimming: 2 bases; J trimming: 4 bases; junction bases outside the gene matches: 9. This CDR3 region has 16 residues. CDR3 DNA sequence: TGTGCCAGCAGCTTAAGCGGGCAGGGGGCGGGAGAGACCCAGTACTCC. Protein: CASSLSGQGAGETQYS.

The sample holds many counts of this clonotype. The chain recombines TRBV29-1 with TRBJ1-5; D is uncertain. Germline loops: CDR1 SQVTM, CDR2 ANQGSEA. CDR3 length: 13 residues. The ends were cut back, 4 bases at V and 4 bases at J, with 11 bases in the middle. The CDR3 DNA follows: TGCAGCGTTGCGGGCAGGAGGAATCAGCCCCAGCATTTT. It encodes CSVAGRRNQPQHF.

As for this clonotype: A much larger clone differs by one base, so this may be a read error. The V gene is TRBV27, the J gene TRBJ1-5, with TRBD1 matching 8 bases. Germline lookup yields CDR1 MNHEY and CDR2 SMNVEV (reference sequence). The CDR3 runs to 17 residues. This CDR3 is CASSPRGTGRSNKPQHF. The CDR3 coding sequence is TGTGCCAGCAGTCCCCGCGGGACAGGACGGAGCAATAAGCCCCAGCATTTT.

As regards this clonotype: It may be a read error: a sequence one base away is much more abundant. J is TRBJ1-1 and V is TRBV28; D is ambiguous. There are 11 residues in the CDR3. Germline CDR1 reads MDHEN; CDR2 reads SYDVKM. The CDR3 spells CVSRGNTEAFF. CDR3 in DNA: TGTGTCAGCCGGGGGAACACTGAAGCTTTCTTT. Full variable domain (missing parts from reference TRBV28 and TRBJ1-1): DVKVTQSSRYLVKRTGEKVFLECVQDMDHENMFWYRQDPGLGLRLIYFSYDVKMKEKGDIPEGYSVSREKKERFSLILESASTNQTSMYLCVSRGNTEAFFGQGTRLTVV.

This clonotype was recorded at least ten times. The rearrangement uses TRBV25-1 and TRBJ2-1; TRBD2 agrees at 8 bases. This CDR3 region has 16 residues. V dropped 1 base and J dropped 6; count of bases not matched to a gene: 8. Germline values: CDR1 MGHDK, CDR2 SYGVNS. The CDR3 DNA reads as TGTGCCAGCAGTGAATCCTACCGGGGGGGGGGCAATGAGCAGTTCTTC. It codes for CASSESYRGGGNEQFF.

This clonotype was detected many times. This sequence joins TRBV20-1 and TRBJ2-2; 9 bases are shared with TRBD2. The J segment lost 7 bases and the V segment lost 2 bases, leaving 8 bases of the junction unmatched. CDR1 and CDR2 from the germline V gene are DFQATT and SNEGSKA (reference sequence). This CDR3 is 15 amino acids long. Here the CDR3 DNA reads TGCAGTGCTAGAAATAGCGGGAGAGGTGTCGGGGAGCTGTTTTTT. Its translation is CSARNSGRGVGELFF.

This clonotype occurred many times. This chain links TRBV7-9 with TRBJ1-2; 7 positions match TRBD1. The CDR3 is 16 residues long. V dropped 0 bases and J dropped 2; count of bases not matched to a gene: 6. Germline-derived CDR1 and CDR2 are SEHNR and FQNEAQ (reference sequence). For the CDR3, the DNA is TGTGCCAGCAGCTTAGCGGGGGCAGGGGGGAACTATGGCTACACCTTC. Translating gives CASSLAGAGGNYGYTF.